A selection of T cell receptor beta chains follows, all from one sample in a study of blood T cells in healthy people across ages. Each CDR3 protein is one row after TCRdb ran MiXCR on the 5' RACE reads. The sample holds about 780,000 distinct CDR3 sequences, 62% seen once. The material sequenced was blood. The receptor set was obtained from a man aged 25-45 years in good health. The CDR3 runs from the conserved cysteine through the conserved F or W. Each record gives: clone size, D gene, J gene, V gene, CDR3 protein, CDR3 DNA. D genes are given only for firm matches. A row's size may be missing; if present it is once, few, many or a size class.

size: NA
D: NA
J: TRBJ1-1
V: TRBV20-1
CDR3: CSATRTDLPEAFF
DNA: TGCAGTGCTACCAGGACAGACCTGCCTGAAGCTTTCTTT

size: NA
D: NA
J: TRBJ2-3
V: TRBV21-1
CDR3: CASSKSELAGFSTDTQYF
DNA: TGTGCCAGCAGCAAGTCTGAGCTAGCGGGGTTTAGCACAGATACGCAGTATTTT

size: NA
D: NA
J: TRBJ2-5
V: TRBV6-6
CDR3: CASSYTGGPGNEQYF
DNA: TGTGCCAGCAGTTACACGGGGGGCCCGGGGAATGAGCAGTACTTC

size: NA
D: NA
J: TRBJ2-7
V: TRBV7-9
CDR3: CASSHEGGEQYF
DNA: TGTGCCAGCAGCCACGAGGGAGGCGAGCAGTACTTC

size: NA
D: NA
J: TRBJ1-4
V: TRBV5-1
CDR3: CASSSGGPIATNEKLFF
DNA: TGCGCCAGCAGCTCCGGTGGCCCAATCGCAACTAATGAAAAACTGTTTTTT

size: NA
D: NA
J: TRBJ2-7
V: TRBV20-1
CDR3: CSARSGGEQYF
DNA: TGCAGTGCCAGAAGTGGGGGCGAGCAGTACTTC

size: NA
D: NA
J: TRBJ2-3
V: TRBV4-2
CDR3: CASSQGEGRGAPTDTQYF
DNA: TGTGCCAGCAGCCAAGGCGAGGGTCGGGGGGCCCCCACAGATACGCAGTATTTT

size: NA
D: NA
J: TRBJ1-2
V: TRBV2
CDR3: CASTTGRSNGYTF
DNA: TGTGCCAGTACCACAGGGAGGAGTAATGGCTACACCTTC

size: once
D: TRBD1
J: TRBJ1-2
V: TRBV6-2/TRBV6-3
CDR3: CASSRQGRSGYTF
DNA: TGTGCCAGCAGCCGACAGGGGAGGAGCGGCTACACCTTC

size: few
D: NA
J: TRBJ2-1
V: TRBV29-1
CDR3: CSVGGHGSYNEQFF
DNA: TGCAGCGTTGGAGGACACGGCTCCTACAATGAGCAGTTCTTC

size: NA
D: TRBD1
J: TRBJ2-7
V: TRBV7-2
CDR3: CASSLVGTGVVEQYF
DNA: TGTGCCAGCAGCTTAGTTGGGACAGGGGTAGTCGAGCAGTACTTC

size: many
D: NA
J: TRBJ1-5
V: TRBV3-1
CDR3: CASSQGTGGQPQHF
DNA: TGTGCCAGCAGCCAAGGGACGGGAGGTCAGCCCCAGCATTTT

size: NA
D: TRBD2
J: TRBJ2-7
V: TRBV12-3/TRBV12-4
CDR3: CASSDGTSWLVRNEQYF
DNA: TGTGCCAGCAGCGATGGGACTAGCTGGTTGGTTAGAAATGAGCAGTACTTC

size: few
D: NA
J: TRBJ2-5
V: TRBV3-1
CDR3: CASSQVRRETQYF
DNA: TGTGCCAGCAGCCAAGTTAGACGGGAGACCCAGTACTTC

size: NA
D: NA
J: TRBJ2-3
V: TRBV7-9
CDR3: CASSSYKGPSTDTQYF
DNA: TGTGCCAGCAGCTCGTATAAAGGACCCAGCACAGATACGCAGTATTTT

size: once
D: NA
J: TRBJ1-6
V: TRBV25-1
CDR3: CASSSTGDSPLHF
DNA: TGTGCCAGCAGTTCGACAGGTGATTCACCCCTCCACTTT

size: many
D: NA
J: TRBJ2-7
V: TRBV4-3
CDR3: CASSQGNPSYEQYF
DNA: TGCGCCAGCAGCCAAGGGAACCCCTCCTACGAGCAGTACTTC

size: NA
D: TRBD1
J: TRBJ2-5
V: TRBV7-2
CDR3: CASSLVYTGGGETQYF
DNA: TGTGCCAGCAGCTTAGTGTATACAGGGGGCGGAGAGACCCAGTACTTC

size: NA
D: NA
J: TRBJ2-4
V: TRBV2
CDR3: CASSDAGVAKNIQYF
DNA: TGTGCCAGCAGTGATGCCGGGGTGGCCAAAAACATTCAGTACTTC

size: NA
D: NA
J: TRBJ2-3
V: TRBV7-8
CDR3: CASSLGALHPDTQYF
DNA: TGTGCCAGCAGCTTAGGTGCTTTACATCCGGATACGCAGTATTTT

size: NA
D: NA
J: TRBJ2-7
V: TRBV3-1
CDR3: CASSQSDYEQYF
DNA: TGTGCCAGCAGCCAGTCCGACTACGAGCAGTACTTC

size: NA
D: NA
J: TRBJ2-5
V: TRBV9
CDR3: CASSTLSTSQETQYF
DNA: TGTGCCAGCAGCACTCTCTCGACATCCCAAGAGACCCAGTACTTC

size: few
D: TRBD1
J: TRBJ2-4
V: TRBV13
CDR3: CASSLGGTGVVNIQYF
DNA: TGTGCCAGCAGCTTAGGGGGGACAGGGGTTGTGAACATTCAGTACTTC

size: NA
D: TRBD2
J: TRBJ2-5
V: TRBV6-1
CDR3: CASSETSGGGETQYF
DNA: TGTGCCAGCAGTGAAACTAGCGGGGGGGGAGAGACCCAGTACTTC

size: NA
D: NA
J: TRBJ2-5
V: TRBV2
CDR3: CATTGQQETQYF
DNA: TGTGCCACCACAGGGCAACAAGAGACCCAGTACTTC

size: NA
D: NA
J: TRBJ1-2
V: TRBV20-1
CDR3: CSARGDTLGYTF
DNA: TGCAGTGCTAGGGGGGACACCCTCGGCTACACCTTC

size: few
D: TRBD2
J: TRBJ2-1
V: TRBV12-3/TRBV12-4
CDR3: CASRPGTSVRNEQFF
DNA: TGTGCCAGCAGACCCGGGACTAGCGTCCGGAATGAGCAGTTCTTC

size: NA
D: NA
J: TRBJ2-7
V: TRBV5-6
CDR3: CASSLEVGPIGYEQYF
DNA: TGTGCCAGCAGCTTGGAGGTGGGGCCGATCGGCTACGAGCAGTACTTC

size: NA
D: NA
J: TRBJ2-7
V: TRBV29-1
CDR3: CSVSPGSGIYEQYF
DNA: TGCAGCGTATCACCGGGATCCGGGATCTACGAGCAGTACTTC

size: NA
D: TRBD1
J: TRBJ1-6
V: TRBV4-2
CDR3: CASSPLDRDSPLHF
DNA: TGTGCCAGCAGCCCTTTGGACAGGGATTCACCCCTCCACTTT

size: NA
D: TRBD1
J: TRBJ2-7
V: TRBV20-1
CDR3: CSASRTGGNEQYF
DNA: TGCAGTGCTTCGCGGACAGGGGGCAATGAGCAGTACTTC

size: NA
D: NA
J: TRBJ2-2
V: TRBV9
CDR3: CASSVGGGGSNTGELFF
DNA: TGTGCCAGCAGCGTAGGGGGAGGGGGGTCCAACACCGGGGAGCTGTTTTTT

size: NA
D: TRBD1
J: TRBJ2-7
V: TRBV29-1
CDR3: CSVEAQGQGSEQYF
DNA: TGCAGCGTTGAAGCCCAGGGACAGGGATCCGAGCAGTACTTC

size: NA
D: NA
J: TRBJ2-7
V: TRBV7-9
CDR3: CASSPGRGSRSYEQYF
DNA: TGTGCCAGCAGCCCAGGAAGGGGTTCCCGCTCCTACGAGCAGTACTTC

size: once
D: TRBD1
J: TRBJ2-1
V: TRBV24-1
CDR3: CATSDLGTGAYNEQFF
DNA: TGTGCCACCAGTGATTTGGGGACAGGGGCATACAATGAGCAGTTCTTC

size: few
D: TRBD1
J: TRBJ2-1
V: TRBV29-1
CDR3: CSVEDRGLSEQFF
DNA: TGCAGCGTTGAGGATAGGGGGCTAAGTGAGCAGTTCTTC

size: NA
D: NA
J: TRBJ2-4
V: TRBV7-9
CDR3: CASSFALANIQYF
DNA: TGTGCCAGCAGTTTTGCTCTAGCAAACATTCAGTACTTC

size: NA
D: NA
J: TRBJ2-1
V: TRBV9
CDR3: CASSVRSGWDEQFF
DNA: TGTGCCAGCAGCGTACGATCAGGGTGGGATGAGCAGTTCTTC

size: NA
D: NA
J: TRBJ2-3
V: TRBV7-3
CDR3: CASSLTMQGGTDTQYF
DNA: TGTGCCAGCAGCTTAACGATGCAGGGCGGCACAGATACGCAGTATTTT

size: NA
D: TRBD1
J: TRBJ2-7
V: TRBV6-6
CDR3: CASSYSLGQGNYEQYF
DNA: TGTGCCAGCAGTTACTCTCTCGGACAGGGAAACTACGAGCAGTACTTC

size: few
D: NA
J: TRBJ2-5
V: TRBV20-1
CDR3: CSARTAETQYF
DNA: TGCAGTGCTAGAACAGCGGAGACCCAGTACTTC

size: NA
D: NA
J: TRBJ2-1
V: TRBV5-1
CDR3: CASSTGVGSSYNEQFF
DNA: TGCGCCAGCAGCACGGGTGTGGGATCGTCCTACAATGAGCAGTTCTTC

size: few
D: TRBD2
J: TRBJ2-1
V: TRBV6-1
CDR3: CASSEASRGVYNEQFF
DNA: TGTGCCAGCAGTGAAGCTTCACGGGGGGTTTACAATGAGCAGTTCTTC

size: NA
D: NA
J: TRBJ2-4
V: TRBV12-3/TRBV12-4
CDR3: CATSETTKNIQYF
DNA: TGTGCCACCTCGGAGACAACTAAAAACATTCAGTACTTC

size: once
D: TRBD2
J: TRBJ2-1
V: TRBV7-2
CDR3: CASSSRTSGGHSSYNEQFF
DNA: TGTGCCAGCAGCTCCCGGACTAGCGGGGGGCATAGCTCCTACAATGAGCAGTTCTTC

size: NA
D: NA
J: TRBJ2-7
V: TRBV20-1
CDR3: CSARELAALSYEQYF
DNA: TGCAGTGCTAGAGAGTTGGCCGCTCTCTCCTACGAGCAGTACTTC

size: NA
D: NA
J: TRBJ2-4
V: TRBV13
CDR3: CASGTPREVDKNIQYF
DNA: TGTGCCAGCGGAACTCCGAGGGAAGTTGACAAAAACATTCAGTACTTC

size: once
D: NA
J: TRBJ1-4
V: TRBV13
CDR3: CASSYYVPRQNEKLFF
DNA: TGTGCCAGCAGTTATTACGTCCCGCGGCAAAATGAAAAACTGTTTTTT

size: many
D: NA
J: TRBJ2-5
V: TRBV5-1
CDR3: CASSLGSGETQYF
DNA: TGTGCCAGCAGCCTCGGGTCGGGGGAGACCCAGTACTTC

size: NA
D: NA
J: TRBJ1-5
V: TRBV7-2
CDR3: CASSLTVSEFNQPQHF
DNA: TGTGCCAGCAGTTTGACGGTATCGGAATTCAATCAGCCCCAGCATTTT

size: NA
D: TRBD1
J: TRBJ2-1
V: TRBV4-3
CDR3: CASSRTTGVYNEQFF
DNA: TGCGCCAGCAGCCGAACGACAGGGGTTTACAATGAGCAGTTCTTC

size: NA
D: TRBD1
J: TRBJ1-1
V: TRBV7-9
CDR3: CASNLPGGEGGTEAFF
DNA: TGTGCCAGCAACCTCCCAGGGGGCGAGGGTGGCACTGAAGCTTTCTTT

size: NA
D: NA
J: TRBJ2-7
V: TRBV2
CDR3: CASTRGDPYPYEQYF
DNA: TGTGCCAGCACGAGGGGGGACCCCTATCCCTACGAGCAGTACTTC

size: few
D: NA
J: TRBJ1-5
V: TRBV7-2
CDR3: CASSSLMQPQHF
DNA: TGTGCCAGCAGCTCCCTAATGCAGCCCCAGCATTTT

size: NA
D: TRBD1
J: TRBJ1-5
V: TRBV28
CDR3: CASRRGDREKPQHF
DNA: TGTGCCAGCAGGAGAGGGGACAGGGAAAAGCCCCAGCATTTT

size: NA
D: NA
J: TRBJ2-2
V: TRBV12-3/TRBV12-4
CDR3: CASSLGAGRTGELFF
DNA: TGTGCCAGCAGTTTGGGAGCGGGCAGGACCGGGGAGCTGTTTTTT

size: once
D: TRBD1
J: TRBJ1-6
V: TRBV20-1
CDR3: CSALRTGNNSPLHF
DNA: TGCAGTGCCCTAAGGACAGGGAATAATTCACCCCTCCACTTT

size: NA
D: TRBD2
J: TRBJ2-5
V: TRBV9
CDR3: CASTGGASLEETQYF
DNA: TGTGCCAGCACCGGGGGGGCCTCATTAGAGGAGACCCAGTACTTC

size: NA
D: TRBD1
J: TRBJ1-1
V: TRBV6-2/TRBV6-3
CDR3: CASSYADRATEAFF
DNA: TGTGCCAGCAGTTACGCCGACAGGGCGACTGAAGCTTTCTTT